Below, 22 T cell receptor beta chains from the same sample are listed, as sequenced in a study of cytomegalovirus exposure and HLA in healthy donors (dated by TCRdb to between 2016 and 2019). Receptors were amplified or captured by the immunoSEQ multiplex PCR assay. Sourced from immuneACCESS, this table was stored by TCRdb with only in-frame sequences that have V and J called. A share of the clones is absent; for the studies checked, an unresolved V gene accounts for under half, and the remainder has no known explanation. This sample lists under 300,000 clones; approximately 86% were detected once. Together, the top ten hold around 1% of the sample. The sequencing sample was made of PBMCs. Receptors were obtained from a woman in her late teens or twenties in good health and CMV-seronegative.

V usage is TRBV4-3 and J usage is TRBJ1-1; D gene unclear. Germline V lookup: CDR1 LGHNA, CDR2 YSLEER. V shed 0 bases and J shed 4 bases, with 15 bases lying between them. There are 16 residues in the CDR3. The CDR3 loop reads CASSQEDGLMGTEAFF. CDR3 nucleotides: TGCGCCAGCAGCCAAGAGGATGGGCTTATGGGCACTGAAGCTTTCTTT.

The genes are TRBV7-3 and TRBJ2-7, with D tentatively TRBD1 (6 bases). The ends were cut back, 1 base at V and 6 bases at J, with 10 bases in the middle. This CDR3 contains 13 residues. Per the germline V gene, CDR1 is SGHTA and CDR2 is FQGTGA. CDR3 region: CASSLMAGAEQYF. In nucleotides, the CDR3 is TGTGCCAGCAGCTTAATGGCAGGGGCCGAGCAGTACTTC.

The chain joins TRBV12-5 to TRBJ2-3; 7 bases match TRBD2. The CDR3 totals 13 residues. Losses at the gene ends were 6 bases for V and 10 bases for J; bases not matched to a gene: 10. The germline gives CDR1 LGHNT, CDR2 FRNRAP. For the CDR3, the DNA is TGTGCTAGTGGCCACGGGGGGAAAGGATCGCAGTATTTT. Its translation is CASGHGGKGSQYF.

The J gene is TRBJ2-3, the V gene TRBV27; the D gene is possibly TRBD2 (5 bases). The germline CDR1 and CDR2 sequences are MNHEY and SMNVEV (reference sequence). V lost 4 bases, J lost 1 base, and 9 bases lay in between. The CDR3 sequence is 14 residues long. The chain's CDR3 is CASSSGSGTDTQYF. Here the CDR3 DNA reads TGTGCCAGCAGTTCGGGGTCCGGCACAGATACGCAGTATTTT.

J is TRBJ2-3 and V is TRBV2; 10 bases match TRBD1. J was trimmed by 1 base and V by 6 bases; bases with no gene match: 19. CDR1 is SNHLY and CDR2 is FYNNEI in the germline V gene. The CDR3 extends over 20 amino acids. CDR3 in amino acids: CASSSTGGAGMIGGTDTQYF. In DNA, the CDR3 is TGTGCCAGCAGCTCGACAGGGGGCGCGGGAATGATCGGCGGCACAGATACGCAGTATTTT.

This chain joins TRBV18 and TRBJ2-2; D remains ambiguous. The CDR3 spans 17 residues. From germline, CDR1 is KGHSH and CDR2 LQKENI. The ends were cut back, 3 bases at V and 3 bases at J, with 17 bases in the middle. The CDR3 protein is CASSPGELWMHTGELFF. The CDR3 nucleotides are TGTGCCAGCTCACCGGGCGAGCTCTGGATGCACACCGGGGAGCTGTTTTTT.

CDR3 sequence: CASSDLGDPDQFF. In nucleotides, the CDR3 is TGTGCCAGCAGTGACTTGGGAGACCCTGACCAGTTCTTC. The rearrangement links TRBV25-1 to TRBJ2-1; D perhaps matches TRBD2 (5 bases). The germline gives CDR1 MGHDK, CDR2 SYGVNS. The CDR3 sequence is 13 residues long. V lost 3 bases, J lost 13 bases, and 16 bases lay in between.

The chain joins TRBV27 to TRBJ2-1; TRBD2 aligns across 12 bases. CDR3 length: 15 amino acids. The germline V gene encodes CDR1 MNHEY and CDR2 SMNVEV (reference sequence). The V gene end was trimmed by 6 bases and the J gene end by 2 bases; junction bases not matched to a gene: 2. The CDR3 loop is CASRLAGGTYNEQFF. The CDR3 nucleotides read TGTGCCAGCAGGCTAGCGGGAGGGACCTACAATGAGCAGTTCTTC.

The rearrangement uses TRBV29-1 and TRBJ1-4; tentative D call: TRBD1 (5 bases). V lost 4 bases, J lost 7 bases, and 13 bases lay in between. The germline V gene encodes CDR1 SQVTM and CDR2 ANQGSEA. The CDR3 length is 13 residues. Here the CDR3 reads CSVVDSLGEKLFF. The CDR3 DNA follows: TGCAGCGTTGTCGACAGTCTAGGTGAAAAACTGTTTTTT.

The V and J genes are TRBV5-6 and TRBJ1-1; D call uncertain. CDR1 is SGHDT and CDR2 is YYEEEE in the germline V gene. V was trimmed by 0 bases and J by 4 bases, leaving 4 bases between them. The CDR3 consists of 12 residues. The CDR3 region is CASSLVATEAFF. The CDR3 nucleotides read TGTGCCAGCAGCTTGGTGGCCACTGAAGCTTTCTTT.

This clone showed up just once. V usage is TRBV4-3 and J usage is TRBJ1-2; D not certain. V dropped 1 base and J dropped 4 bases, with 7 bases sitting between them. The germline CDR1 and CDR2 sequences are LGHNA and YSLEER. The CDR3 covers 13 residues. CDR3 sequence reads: CASSQGTVYGYTF. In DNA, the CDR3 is TGCGCCAGCAGCCAAGGAACGGTCTATGGCTACACCTTC.

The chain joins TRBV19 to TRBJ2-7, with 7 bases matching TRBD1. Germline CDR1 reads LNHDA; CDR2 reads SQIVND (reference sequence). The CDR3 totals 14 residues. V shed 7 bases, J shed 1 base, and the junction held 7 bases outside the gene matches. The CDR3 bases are TGTGCCAGTATGGGGGACAGCCGATCCTACGAGCAGTACTTC. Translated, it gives CASMGDSRSYEQYF.

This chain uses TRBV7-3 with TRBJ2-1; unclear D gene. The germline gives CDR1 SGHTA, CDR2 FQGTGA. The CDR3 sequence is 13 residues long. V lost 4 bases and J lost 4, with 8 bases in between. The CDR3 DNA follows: TGTGCCAGCAGCTCCTCTTATTACAATGAGCAGTTCTTC. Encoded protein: CASSSSYYNEQFF.

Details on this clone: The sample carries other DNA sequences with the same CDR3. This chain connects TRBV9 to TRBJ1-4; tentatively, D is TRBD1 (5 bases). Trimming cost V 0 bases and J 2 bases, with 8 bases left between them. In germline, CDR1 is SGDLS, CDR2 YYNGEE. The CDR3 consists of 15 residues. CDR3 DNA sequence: TGTGCCAGCAGCGTAGCGGGGGGGACTAATGAAAAACTGTTTTTT. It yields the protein CASSVAGGTNEKLFF.

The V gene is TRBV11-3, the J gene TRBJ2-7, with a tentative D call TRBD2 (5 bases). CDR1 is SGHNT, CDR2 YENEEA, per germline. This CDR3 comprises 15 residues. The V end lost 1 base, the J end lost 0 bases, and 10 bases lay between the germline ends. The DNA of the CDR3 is TGTGCCAGCAGCTTAGCCCCGGGGAGCTCCTACGAGCAGTACTTC. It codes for CASSLAPGSSYEQYF.

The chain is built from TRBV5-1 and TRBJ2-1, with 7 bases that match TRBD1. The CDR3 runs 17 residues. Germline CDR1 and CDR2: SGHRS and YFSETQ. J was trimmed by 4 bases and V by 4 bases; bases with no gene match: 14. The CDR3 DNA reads TGCGCCAGCAGCCCGATAACCGGGACAGAGCGTTACAATGAGCAGTTCTTC. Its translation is CASSPITGTERYNEQFF. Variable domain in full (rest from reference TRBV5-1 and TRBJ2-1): KAGVTQTPRYLIKTRGQQVTLSCSPISGHRSVSWYQQTPGQGLQFLFEYFSETQRNKGNFPGRFSGRQFSNSRSEMNVSTLELGDSALYLCASSPITGTERYNEQFFGPGTRLTVL.

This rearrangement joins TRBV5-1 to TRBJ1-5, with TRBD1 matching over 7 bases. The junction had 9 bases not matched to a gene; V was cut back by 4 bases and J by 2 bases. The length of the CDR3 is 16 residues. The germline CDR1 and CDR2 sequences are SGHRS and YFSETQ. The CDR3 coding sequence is TGCGCCAGCAGCCCAGGACAGGTTTGGGGCAATCAGCCCCAGCATTTT. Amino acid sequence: CASSPGQVWGNQPQHF.

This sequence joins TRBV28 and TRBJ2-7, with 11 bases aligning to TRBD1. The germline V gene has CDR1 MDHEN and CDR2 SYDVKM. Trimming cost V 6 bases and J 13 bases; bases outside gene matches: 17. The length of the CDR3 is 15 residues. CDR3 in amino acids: CASRLPGTGGTKLYF. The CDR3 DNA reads TGTGCCAGCAGGCTCCCCGGGACAGGGGGTACAAAGCTTTACTTC.

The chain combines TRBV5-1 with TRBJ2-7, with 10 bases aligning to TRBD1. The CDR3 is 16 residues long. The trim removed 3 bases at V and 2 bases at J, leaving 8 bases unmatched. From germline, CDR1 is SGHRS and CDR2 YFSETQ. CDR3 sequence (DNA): TGCGCCAGCAGCTCGTTCCGGGACAGGGGTGCCTACGAGCAGTACTTC. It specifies CASSSFRDRGAYEQYF.

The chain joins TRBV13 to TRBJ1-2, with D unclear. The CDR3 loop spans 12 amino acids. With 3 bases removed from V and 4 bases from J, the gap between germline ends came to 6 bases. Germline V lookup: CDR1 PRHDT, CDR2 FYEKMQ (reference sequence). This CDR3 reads CASSFQFYGYTF. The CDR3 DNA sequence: TGTGCCAGCAGCTTCCAGTTCTATGGCTACACCTTC.

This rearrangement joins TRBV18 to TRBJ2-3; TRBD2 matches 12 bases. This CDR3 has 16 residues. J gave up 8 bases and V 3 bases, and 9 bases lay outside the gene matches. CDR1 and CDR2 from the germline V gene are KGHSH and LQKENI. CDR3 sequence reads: CASSPELAGGSGTQYF. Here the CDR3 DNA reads TGTGCCAGCTCACCGGAACTAGCGGGAGGATCGGGTACGCAGTATTTT.

CDR3 DNA: TGTGCCAGCAGCCCAGGACTCGATAATTCACCCCTCCACTTT. This gives the protein CASSPGLDNSPLHF. The genes are TRBV9 and TRBJ1-6; D remains unclear. Germline CDR1 reads SGDLS; CDR2 reads YYNGEE. The CDR3 covers 14 residues. Deletions cut 4 bases from V and 5 bases from J, with 10 bases between.